The clone carrying this TCR beta chain was seen a single time. Study processing details: For nucleated cells, counts were estimated from reference gene primer amplification. Using immunoSEQ multiplex PCR, the repertoire was profiled, and TCRdb retains in-frame clones only, with some absent. D and trimming come from the DNA, and the V and J calls and clone size come from that table. The sample includes approximately 120,000 clones, 70% to 75% of them seen just once. This record belongs to a study of blood T cell repertoires in COVID-19. Looking at the study overall: Researchers got acute and convalescent COVID-19 samples from the United States, Italy and Spain. PBMCs, B-cell-depleted T cells, or T cells provided the cDNA or gDNA that made up the material.

This CDR3 spans 13 amino acids. In germline, CDR1 is GTSNPN, CDR2 SVGIG (reference sequence). V dropped 4 bases and J dropped 6; count of bases not matched to a gene: 6. Sequenced material: peripheral blood. The J gene is TRBJ1-2, the V gene TRBV30; 9 bases are a match to TRBD1. The clonotype comes from a man aged 55 to 70 with acute or convalescent COVID-19. CDR3 nucleotide sequence: TGTGCCTGGACCGACGGGGACAGGGATGGCTACACCTTC. Encoded protein: CAWTDGDRDGYTF. Filled out from reference TRBV30 and TRBJ1-2, the complete variable domain reads SQTIHQWPATLVQPVGSPLSLECTVEGTSNPNLYWYRQAAGRGLQLLFYSVGIGQISSEVPQNLSASRPQDRQFILSSKKLLLSDSGFYLCAWTDGDRDGYTFGSGTRLTVV.